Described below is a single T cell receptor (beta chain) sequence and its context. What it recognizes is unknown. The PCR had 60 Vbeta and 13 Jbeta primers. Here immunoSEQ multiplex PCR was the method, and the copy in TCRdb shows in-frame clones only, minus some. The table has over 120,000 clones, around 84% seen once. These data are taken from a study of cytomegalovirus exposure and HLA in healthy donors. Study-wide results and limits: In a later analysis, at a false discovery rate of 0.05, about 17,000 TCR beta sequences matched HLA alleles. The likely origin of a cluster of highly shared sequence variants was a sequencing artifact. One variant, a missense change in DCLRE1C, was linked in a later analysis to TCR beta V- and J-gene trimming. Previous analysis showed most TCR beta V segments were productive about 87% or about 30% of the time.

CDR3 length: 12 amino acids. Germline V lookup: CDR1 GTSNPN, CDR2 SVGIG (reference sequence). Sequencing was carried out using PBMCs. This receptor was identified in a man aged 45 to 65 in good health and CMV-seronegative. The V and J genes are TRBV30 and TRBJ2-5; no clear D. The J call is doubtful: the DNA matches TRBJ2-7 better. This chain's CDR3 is CAWSRKTYEQYF. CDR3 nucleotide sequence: TGTGCCTGGAGTAGAAAAACCTACGAGCAGTACTTC.